Below, one TCR beta chain is given with its context. The antigen is unknown. Assay used: immunoSEQ multiplex PCR; TCRdb lists only in-frame clones, some missing. The table records approximately 99,000 clones, 90% to 96% of them present only once. In germline, CDR1 is LGHNA, CDR2 YNFKEQ. V lost 8 bases and J lost 0, with 10 bases in between. The CDR3 covers 14 residues. The sample comes from a study of OX40 agonist ivuxolimab in advanced cancers. Overall study context: Three patients had partial responses: one hepatocellular carcinoma, two cutaneous melanoma. Findings and caveats of the study: Circulating CD4+ and CD8+ T cells showed clonal expansion by week 6 at 0.1 to 3.0 mg/kg.

The chain has TRBV4-2 and TRBJ2-2, with D unclear. This sample comprised CD4+ or CD8+ T cells sorted from blood, obtained in a trial of the OX40 agonist ivuxolimab. The source is an adult with an advanced solid tumor such as melanoma, head and neck, liver or kidney cancer. This chain's CDR3 is CASGDWPNTGELFF. The CDR3 region has the DNA TGTGCCAGCGGAGATTGGCCGAACACCGGGGAGCTGTTTTTT.